The entry that follows covers one T cell receptor beta chain sequence. The CDR3 has 14 residues. Germline CDR1 and CDR2: LNHNV and YYDKDF (reference sequence). Trimming took 4 bases from V and 4 from J, leaving 12 bases between them. The source of the sample is a study of control samples from healthy donors and cancer patients. Assay used: immunoSEQ multiplex PCR; TCRdb lists only in-frame clones, some missing. The sample includes around 250,000 clones, around 80% of them seen just once. The chain is built from TRBV15 and TRBJ2-3; D not resolved. The sequencing sample was made of PBMCs. The TCR was taken from a woman in her sixties with lung cancer. The CDR3 protein is CATSTGLPPDTQYF. Here the CDR3 DNA reads TGTGCCACCAGCACAGGTCTCCCCCCAGATACGCAGTATTTT. Full variable domain (remainder filled in from reference TRBV15 and TRBJ2-3): DAMVIQNPRYQVTQFGKPVTLSCSQTLNHNVMYWYQQKSSQAPKLLFHYYDKDFNNEADTPDNFQSRRPNTSFCFLDIRSPGLGDTAMYLCATSTGLPPDTQYFGPGTRLTVL.